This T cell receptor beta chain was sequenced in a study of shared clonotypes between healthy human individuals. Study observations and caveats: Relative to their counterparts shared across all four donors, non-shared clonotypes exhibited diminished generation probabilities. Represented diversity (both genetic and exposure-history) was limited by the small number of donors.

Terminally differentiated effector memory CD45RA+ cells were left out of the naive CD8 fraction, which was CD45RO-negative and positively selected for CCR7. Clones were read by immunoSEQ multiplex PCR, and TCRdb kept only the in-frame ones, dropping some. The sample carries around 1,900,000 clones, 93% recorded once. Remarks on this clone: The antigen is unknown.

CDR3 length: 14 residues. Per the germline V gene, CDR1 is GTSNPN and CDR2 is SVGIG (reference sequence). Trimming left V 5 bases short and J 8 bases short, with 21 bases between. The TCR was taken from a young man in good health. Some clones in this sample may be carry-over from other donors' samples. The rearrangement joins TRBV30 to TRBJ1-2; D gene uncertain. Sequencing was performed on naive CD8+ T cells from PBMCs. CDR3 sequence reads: CAWESGIGFVGYTF. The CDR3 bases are TGTGCCTGGGAATCCGGGATAGGATTCGTGGGCTACACCTTC.